This passage covers 8 T cell receptor beta chains from one sample sequenced in a study of PD-1 blockade in classical Hodgkin lymphoma. Time point given: cycle 4 day 1 (C4D1), after more than five weeks of nivolumab. Every patient relapsed after autologous stem cell transplantation, and brentuximab vedotin exposure varied. The repertoire was sequenced with immunoSEQ multiplex PCR; TCRdb's copy has only in-frame clones and lacks some. The sample has about 24,000 clones, about 80% seen once; the top ten hold roughly 22%. The specimen was peripheral blood mononuclear cells (PBMCs), collected before the fourth cycle of nivolumab. The receptors derive from a human donor with classical Hodgkin lymphoma.

The rearrangement joins TRBV10-2 to TRBJ1-1, with D possibly being TRBD1 (5 bases). Trimming removed 9 bases at V and 0 bases at J, with 11 bases between. The germline gives CDR1 WSHSY, CDR2 SAAADI. The length of the CDR3 is 13 residues. The CDR3 nucleotides read TGCGCCAGTTTTACAGGAATGAACACTGAAGCTTTCTTT. Protein sequence: CASFTGMNTEAFF.

The count of this clone is one. The chain is built from TRBV10-2 and TRBJ2-7, with D unclear. The CDR3 length is 13 residues. The V end lost 3 bases, the J end lost 0 bases, and 6 bases lay between the germline ends. CDR1 and CDR2 from the germline V gene are WSHSY and SAAADI. The CDR3 nucleotides are TGCGCCAGCAGTGATCCCGCCTCCTACGAGCAGTACTTC. Protein: CASSDPASYEQYF.

This chain connects TRBV30 to TRBJ2-6, with D possibly matching TRBD2 (5 bases). The germline V and J ends were trimmed by 1 base and 0 bases, with 16 bases remaining between them. The CDR3 totals 18 residues. The germline V gene has CDR1 GTSNPN and CDR2 SVGIG (reference sequence). Here the CDR3 DNA reads TGTGCCTGGAGTGAGACGGACTGGGCCGTCTCTGGGGCCAACGTCCTGACTTTC. This translates into CAWSETDWAVSGANVLTF.

This clone showed up just once. The chain uses TRBV6-1 and TRBJ1-5, with D perhaps TRBD1 (5 bases). The CDR3 covers 13 residues. Trimming removed 3 bases from V and 11 bases from J, with 14 bases in between. Per the germline V gene, CDR1 is MNHNS and CDR2 is SASEGT. In DNA form, the CDR3 reads TGTGCCAGCAGTGATGCCCCAGGGATGGCCCAGCATTTT. It translates to CASSDAPGMAQHF.

The rearrangement uses TRBV7-9 and TRBJ2-2; D is unclear. Trimming shortened V by 1 base and J by 6 bases, and 3 bases separated the two germline ends. Germline assignment: CDR1 SEHNR and CDR2 FQNEAQ (reference sequence). This CDR3 comprises 12 residues. This CDR3 reads CASSLEAGELFF. In nucleotides, the CDR3 is TGTGCCAGCAGCTTAGAGGCCGGGGAGCTGTTTTTT.

The V call is TRBV11-3, the J call TRBJ2-7; D may be TRBD1 (6 bases). There are 12 residues in the CDR3. Germline CDR1 and CDR2: SGHNT and YENEEA. V was pared by 5 bases and J by 5 bases, with 10 bases between. This CDR3 is CASSPQGHEQYF. The DNA for the CDR3 is TGTGCCAGCAGCCCACAGGGCCACGAGCAGTACTTC. The full variable domain, in which reference TRBV11-3 and TRBJ2-7 provide the parts outside the CDR3, is EAGVVQSPRYKIIEKKQPVAFWCNPISGHNTLYWYLQNLGQGPELLIRYENEEAVDDSQLPKDRFSAERLKGVDSTLKIQPAELGDSAVYLCASSPQGHEQYFGPGTRLTVT.

This rearrangement joins TRBV6-1 to TRBJ1-6, with 12 bases matching TRBD1. J lost 10 bases, V lost 1 base, and 5 bases had no gene match. The CDR3 length is 16 residues. The germline CDR1 and CDR2 sequences are MNHNS and SASEGT. CDR3 nucleotide sequence: TGTGCCAGCAGTGAAGAGGGACAGGGGGCTGGGTCACCCCTCCACTTT. It is translated as CASSEEGQGAGSPLHF.

The chain joins TRBV5-6 to TRBJ1-1; D uncertain. Germline CDR1 SGHDT, CDR2 YYEEEE. V was shortened by 0 bases and J by 5 bases, with 14 bases between the two germline ends. The CDR3 extends over 15 amino acids. CDR3: CASSLEEGFRTEAFF. The CDR3 nucleotides are TGTGCCAGCAGCTTGGAGGAAGGGTTTCGGACTGAAGCTTTCTTT.